This T cell receptor (beta chain) is drawn from a study of CD8 T cells in Susac syndrome. Random hexamers were used to reverse transcribe the RNA input (about 0.5 to 1 ug). Amplification of the TCR beta CDR3 was carried out by immunoSEQ multiplex PCR, which spanned a total of 54 Vbeta and 13 Jbeta segments. From the immunoSEQ multiplex PCR reads, TCRdb called clonotypes with MiXCR, one entry per CDR3 protein. The table lists around 180,000 distinct CDR3 sequences, 90% to 96% of them singletons. Germline V gene lookup returns CDR1 MNHEY and CDR2 SMNVEV (reference sequence). Unmatched junction bases numbered 4, after V lost 5 bases and J lost 4 bases. This CDR3 has 15 amino acids. High-throughput TCR beta sequencing covered peripheral CD8+ and CD4+ T cells. Both CD4+ and CD8+ T cells were negatively isolated, and TEMRA cells underwent FACS enrichment.

J is TRBJ2-1 and V is TRBV27; the match to TRBD2 covers 11 bases. Specimen: CD4+ T cells from PBMCs. This clonotype was sampled from a human donor with multiple sclerosis. In nucleotides, the CDR3 is TGTGCCAGCAGTCCGACTAGCGGGGCGTACAATGAGCAGTTCTTC. As protein: CASSPTSGAYNEQFF.